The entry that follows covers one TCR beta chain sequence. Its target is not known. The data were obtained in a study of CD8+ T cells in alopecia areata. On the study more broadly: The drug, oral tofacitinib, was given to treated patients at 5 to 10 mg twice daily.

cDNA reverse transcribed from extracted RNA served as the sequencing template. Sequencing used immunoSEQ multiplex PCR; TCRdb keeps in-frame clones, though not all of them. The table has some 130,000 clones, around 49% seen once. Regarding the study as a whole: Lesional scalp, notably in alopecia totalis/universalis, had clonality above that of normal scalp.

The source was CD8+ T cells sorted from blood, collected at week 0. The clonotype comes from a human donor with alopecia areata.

The CDR3 DNA sequence: TGTGCCTGGGGTCAAGGGGCTGGGGCCAACGTCCTGACTTTC. Its protein product is CAWGQGAGANVLTF. The rearrangement uses TRBV30 and TRBJ2-6, with a possible D match to TRBD1 (5 bases). Between the trimmed V and J ends, which lost 5 bases and 2 bases, there was a span of 10 bases. This CDR3 comprises 14 residues. CDR1 is GTSNPN, CDR2 SVGIG, per germline (reference sequence).